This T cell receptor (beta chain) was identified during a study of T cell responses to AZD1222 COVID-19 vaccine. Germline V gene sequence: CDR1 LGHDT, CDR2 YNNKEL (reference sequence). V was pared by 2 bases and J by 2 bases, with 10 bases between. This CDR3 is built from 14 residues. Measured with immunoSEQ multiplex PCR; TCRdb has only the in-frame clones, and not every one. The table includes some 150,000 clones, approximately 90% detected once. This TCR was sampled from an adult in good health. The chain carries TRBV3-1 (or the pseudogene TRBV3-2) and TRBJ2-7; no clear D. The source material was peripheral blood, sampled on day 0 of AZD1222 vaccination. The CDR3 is CASSQPGPPYEQYF. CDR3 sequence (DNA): TGTGCCAGCAGCCAACCGGGCCCTCCCTACGAGCAGTACTTC.